The TCR beta chain under discussion was sequenced for a study of CD8 T cells in Susac syndrome (dated by TCRdb to about 2019). Study-wide context: Repertoire sequencing was used to test whether CD8+ T cell activation and differentiation in Susac syndrome was antigen driven. CD8+ T cell repertoire clonality was compared between some 12 healthy donors, some 14 Susac syndrome patients and approximately 16 multiple sclerosis patients. Beyond this particular receptor, the publication reports: The number of individuals in the TCR sequencing and HLA analysis was recognized as being relatively small.

Peripheral blood CD8+ and CD4+ T cells from healthy donors, Susac syndrome patients and multiple sclerosis patients were profiled by high-throughput TCR beta sequencing. The multiple sclerosis controls were treatment-naive patients whose relapsing-remitting disease, either stable or active, fulfilled the revised McDonald criteria. Bulk CD8+ and CD4+ T cells were purified magnetically by negative isolation, whereas CD8+ TEMRA cells were enriched by FACS. Blood was drawn into EDTA tubes, processed within 24 hours, and PBMCs were isolated by density gradient centrifugation. PBMCs intended for TCR sequencing were cryopreserved in liquid nitrogen and were subsequently thawed in a 37 degrees C water bath. The sorted or isolated CD4+, CD8+ and CD8+ TEMRA cells had a purity of 90% or higher. Inclusive of the bounding cysteine and phenylalanine, the CDR3 is 12 residues long. Solely the CDR3 DNA is kept, with 36 bases framed from the first base. CDR1 and CDR2, per the germline V gene, are SGHDN and FVKESK. V gives up 3 bases and J gives up 5 bases, and the segment between their germline ends measures 8 bases.

RNA was extracted using the RNeasy kit, and about 0.45 to 1 ug of the RNA was reverse transcribed with random hexamers. The immunoSEQ multiplex PCR assay, which covers 54 Vbeta and 13 Jbeta segments, was used to amplify TCR beta CDR3 regions. PCR amplification bias was corrected using a synthetic template baseline for primer optimization and computational correction. On the authors' methods: Reads were assigned to V, D and J genes according to IMGT and analyzed in immunoSEQ Analyzer, with only productive sequences retained. Clonality was computed as one minus Shannon entropy normalized by log2 of the number of productive unique sequences. Public and private clones were assessed among the 100 most prevalent clones of each patient and control. Clones were defined as Susac-specific when absent from the healthy and MS cohorts, from approximately 1,100 published viral clones and from other ImmuneACCESS disease sequences. TCRdb handled the public reads itself, with Q25 trimming in fastp and clone calling in MiXCR, and kept productive beta chains. CDR3 protein sequences are deduplicated, and each keeps its most common genes and DNA. TCRdb, not the original authors, processed these V and J calls. Within this sample are some 140,000 distinct CDR3 sequences, with around nine tenths of them counted one time only. The ten largest make up about 0.25% of the sample.

Concerning this clonotype itself: The antigen it recognizes is unknown. Nothing much larger sits one base from this clone, and base qualities are not available.

This TCR derives from a human donor with multiple sclerosis. The receptor chain draws on TRBV14 and TRBJ2-7; the D gene cannot be named for sure. The sequencing sample was made of CD8+ T cells from PBMCs. The DNA reads as follows: TGTGCCAGCAGCCAGTGGGTGGACGAGCAGTACTTC. Translation gives CASSQWVDEQYF.